This T cell receptor beta chain was recovered during a study of OX40 agonist ivuxolimab in advanced cancers. Looking at the study overall: Ivuxolimab, an agonistic anti-OX40 (CD134) antibody, was given to patients. Partial response was recorded in three patients: one hepatocellular carcinoma and two cutaneous melanoma cases.

The germline gives CDR1 KGHSH, CDR2 LQKENI. V shed 4 bases and J 1 base; nucleotides not matched to a gene: 6. The CDR3 totals 15 residues. In its sample, this clone was seen a few times. The protocol was immunoSEQ multiplex PCR, while the TCRdb copy is restricted to in-frame clones and leaves out a portion. The sample has approximately 70,000 clones, approximately 92% seen once; the top ten hold roughly 0.94%. The sample was CD4+ or CD8+ T cells sorted from blood, taken in a trial of the OX40 agonist ivuxolimab. This TCR was sampled from an adult with an advanced solid tumor such as melanoma, head and neck, liver or kidney cancer. V is TRBV18 and J is TRBJ1-1; 7 bases align to TRBD1. CDR3 region: CASSLPGGPNTEAFF. CDR3 DNA sequence: TGTGCCAGCTCACTTCCAGGGGGGCCGAACACTGAAGCTTTCTTT.